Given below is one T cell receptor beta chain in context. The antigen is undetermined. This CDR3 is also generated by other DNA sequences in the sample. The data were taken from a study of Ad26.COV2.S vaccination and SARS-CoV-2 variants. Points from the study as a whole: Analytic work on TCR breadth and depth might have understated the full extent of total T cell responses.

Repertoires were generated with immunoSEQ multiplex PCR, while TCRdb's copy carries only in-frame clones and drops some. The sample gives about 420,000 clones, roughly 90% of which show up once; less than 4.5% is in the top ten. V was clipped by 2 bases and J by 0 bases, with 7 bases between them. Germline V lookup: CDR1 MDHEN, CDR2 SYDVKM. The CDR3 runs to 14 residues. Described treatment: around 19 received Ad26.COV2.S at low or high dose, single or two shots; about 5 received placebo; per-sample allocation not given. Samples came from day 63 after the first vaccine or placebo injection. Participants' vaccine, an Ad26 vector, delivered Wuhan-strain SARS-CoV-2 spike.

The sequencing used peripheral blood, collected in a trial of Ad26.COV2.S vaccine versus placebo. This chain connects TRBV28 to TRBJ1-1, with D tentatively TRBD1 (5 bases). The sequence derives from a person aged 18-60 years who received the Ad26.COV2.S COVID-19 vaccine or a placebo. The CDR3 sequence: CASSLRQMNTEAFF. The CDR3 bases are TGTGCCAGCAGTTTACGACAGATGAACACTGAAGCTTTCTTT. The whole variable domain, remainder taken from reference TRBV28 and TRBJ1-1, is DVKVTQSSRYLVKRTGEKVFLECVQDMDHENMFWYRQDPGLGLRLIYFSYDVKMKEKGDIPEGYSVSREKKERFSLILESASTNQTSMYLCASSLRQMNTEAFFGQGTRLTVV.